The rows below give T cell receptor beta chains drawn from one sample of a study of early T cells in non-severe SARS-CoV-2 infection. TCRdb itself ran the 5' RACE reads through MiXCR, one entry per CDR3 protein. The profile covers about 50,000 distinct CDR3 sequences, with about 10% appearing a single time and about 15% taken by the ten largest. Sample: whole blood. The origin of the receptors is an adult who was a healthcare worker with PCR-confirmed SARS-CoV-2 infection or an uninfected control (not recorded which). Both conserved end residues are part of each CDR3. A D gene is named only where the DNA matches it firmly. Clone size is not always given. Where it is, it says once, few, many or a class for expanded clones.

d_call | clone_size | j_call | v_call | cdr3_aa | cdr3_nt
NA | many | TRBJ2-3 | TRBV7-2 | CASSLQATSTDTQYF | TGTGCCAGCAGCTTACAGGCCACTAGCACAGATACGCAGTATTTT
NA | few | TRBJ2-3 | TRBV20-1 | CSASPRTDTQYF | TGCAGTGCTAGTCCCCGTACAGATACGCAGTATTTT
NA | many | TRBJ2-1 | TRBV7-2 | CASSLFSSANNEQFF | TGTGCCAGCAGCTTATTTAGCTCAGCGAACAATGAGCAGTTCTTC
NA | many | TRBJ2-4 | TRBV10-3 | CATRDGNIQYF | TGTGCCACCCGGGACGGGAACATTCAGTACTTC
TRBD1 | NA | TRBJ1-1 | TRBV7-9 | CASSTWTGPNTEAFF | TGTGCCAGCAGCACATGGACAGGGCCGAACACTGAAGCTTTCTTT
TRBD1 | many | TRBJ1-1 | TRBV7-3 | CASSFGDRRNTEAFF | TGTGCCAGCAGCTTCGGGGACAGGAGAAACACTGAAGCTTTCTTT
TRBD1 | many | TRBJ2-5 | TRBV27 | CASSDGTEQETQYF | TGTGCCAGCAGCGATGGGACAGAGCAAGAGACCCAGTACTTC
NA | many | TRBJ2-7 | TRBV28 | CASTSSSYEQYF | TGTGCCAGCACCTCCTCGTCCTACGAGCAGTACTTC
NA | NA | TRBJ2-2 | TRBV5-1 | CASSLDPGPNTGELFF | TGCGCCAGCAGCTTGGATCCGGGACCGAACACTGGGGAGCTGTTTTTT
NA | many | TRBJ2-5 | TRBV7-8 | CASSLPTAGETQYF | TGTGCCAGCAGCCTCCCGACAGCCGGGGAGACCCAGTACTTC
NA | many | TRBJ2-7 | TRBV19 | CASSISLSHYEQYF | TGTGCCAGTAGTATAAGTCTATCCCACTACGAGCAGTACTTC
TRBD2 | many | TRBJ2-1 | TRBV5-1 | CASSLVGGLAGVGEQFF | TGCGCCAGCAGCTTGGTAGGTGGACTAGCGGGAGTCGGTGAGCAGTTCTTC
TRBD1 | many | TRBJ1-2 | TRBV29-1 | CSVDLQGQDNYGYTF | TGCAGCGTTGACCTGCAGGGACAGGACAACTATGGCTACACCTTC
TRBD1 | few | TRBJ1-2 | TRBV7-8 | CASSLAAGQYGYTF | TGTGCCAGCAGCTTAGCGGCGGGACAGTATGGCTACACCTTC
TRBD1 | NA | TRBJ2-1 | TRBV7-2 | CASSLKPDRVYNEQFF | TGTGCCAGCAGCCTCAAACCGGACAGGGTCTACAATGAGCAGTTCTTC